This T cell receptor (beta chain) was sequenced in a study of early T cells in non-severe SARS-CoV-2 infection. Study information: The sequenced material was bulk RNA from unsorted whole blood, and its chains were unpaired.

TCRdb re-called the 5' RACE reads with MiXCR, one entry per CDR3 protein. The sample holds roughly 100,000 distinct CDR3 sequences, approximately 13% seen once. The CDR3 extends over 13 amino acids. V lost 2 bases, J lost 1 base, and 7 bases lay in between. Germline V CDR1 and CDR2: SQVTM, ANQGSEA. The V and J genes are TRBV29-1 and TRBJ2-3, with a possible D match to TRBD1 (5 bases). This clonotype was sampled from an adult who was a healthcare worker with PCR-confirmed SARS-CoV-2 infection or an uninfected control (not recorded which). Material for sequencing was whole blood. The CDR3 sequence is CSVETGGTDTQYF. The DNA for the CDR3 is TGCAGCGTTGAAACAGGAGGCACAGATACGCAGTATTTT.